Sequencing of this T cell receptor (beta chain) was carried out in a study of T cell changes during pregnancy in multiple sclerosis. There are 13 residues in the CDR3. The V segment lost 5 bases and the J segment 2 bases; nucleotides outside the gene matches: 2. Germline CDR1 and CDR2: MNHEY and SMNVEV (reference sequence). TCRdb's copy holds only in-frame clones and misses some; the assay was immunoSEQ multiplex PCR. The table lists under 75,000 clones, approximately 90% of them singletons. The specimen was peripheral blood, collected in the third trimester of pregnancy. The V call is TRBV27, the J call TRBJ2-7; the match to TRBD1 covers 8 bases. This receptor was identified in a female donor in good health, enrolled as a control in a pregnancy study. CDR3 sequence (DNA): TGTGCCAGCAGTATACAGGGGGCCTACGAGCAGTACTTC. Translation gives CASSIQGAYEQYF.